This TCR beta chain was captured in a study of blood T cell repertoires in COVID-19. Study information: From T cells, B-cell-depleted T cells, or PBMCs came the material, which was cDNA or gDNA.

Authors' analysis steps: Nucleated cell number was recorded as an estimate derived from reference gene primer amplification. Profiling relied on immunoSEQ multiplex PCR, and the TCRdb table lists in-frame clones only, not all of them. D and trimming were read from the DNA, whereas the V and J calls and clone size are those reported in that table. The table includes about 140,000 clones, 84% detected once. The CDR3 is made up of 13 amino acids. Losses at the gene ends were 7 bases for V and 4 bases for J; bases not matched to a gene: 5. Germline CDR1 MDHEN, CDR2 SYDVKM. This clone was seen a handful of times.

The receptor was isolated from a man aged 35 to 55 with acute COVID-19. What was sequenced was PBMCs or T cells enriched from blood (not recorded which). The genes are TRBV28 and TRBJ1-1; 8 bases match TRBD1. The CDR3, as DNA: TGTGCCAGCAAAGGACAGGGTCGCACTGAAGCTTTCTTT. Translating gives CASKGQGRTEAFF.